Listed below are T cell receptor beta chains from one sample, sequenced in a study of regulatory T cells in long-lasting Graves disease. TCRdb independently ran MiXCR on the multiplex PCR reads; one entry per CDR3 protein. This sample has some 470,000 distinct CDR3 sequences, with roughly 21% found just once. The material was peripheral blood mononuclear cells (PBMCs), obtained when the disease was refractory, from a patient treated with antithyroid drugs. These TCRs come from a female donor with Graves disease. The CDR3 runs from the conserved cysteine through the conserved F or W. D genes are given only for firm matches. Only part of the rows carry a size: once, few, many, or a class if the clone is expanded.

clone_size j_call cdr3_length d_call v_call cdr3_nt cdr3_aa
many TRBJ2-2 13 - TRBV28 TGTGCCAGCAGCGACCGGGACACCGGGGAGCTGTTTTTT CASSDRDTGELFF
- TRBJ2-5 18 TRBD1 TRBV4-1 TGCGCCAGCAGCCAAGGCCCAGCCTTACAGGGGGACCAAGAGACCCAGTACTTC CASSQGPALQGDQETQYF
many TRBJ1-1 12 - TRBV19 TGTGCCAGCGCCTGGGGGAACACTGAAGCTTTCTTT CASAWGNTEAFF
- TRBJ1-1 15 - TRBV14 TGTGCCAGCAGCCGTCCCGGGACGGTGAACGCTGAAGCTTTCTTT CASSRPGTVNAEAFF
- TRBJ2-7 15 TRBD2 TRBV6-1 TGTGCCAGCAGTAAGCTAGCGGGAGAGGGCTACGAGCAGTACTTC CASSKLAGEGYEQYF
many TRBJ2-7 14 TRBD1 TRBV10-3 TGTGCCATCAGGGCGGAGGGACAGGGGTACGAGCAGTACTTC CAIRAEGQGYEQYF
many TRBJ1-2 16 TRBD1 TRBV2 TGTGCCAGCCCTTTATCTACACAGGGGCCAGACTATGGCTACACCTTC CASPLSTQGPDYGYTF
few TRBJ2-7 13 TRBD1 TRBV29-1 TGCAGCGTTACGACAGGGAATCCCTACGAGCAGTACTTC CSVTTGNPYEQYF
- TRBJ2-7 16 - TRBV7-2 TGTGCCAGCAGCTTAGCGCCGGGTCTTCCTCCCTACGAGCAGTACTTC CASSLAPGLPPYEQYF
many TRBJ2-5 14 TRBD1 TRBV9 TGTGCCAGCAGCGAGACAGGGACCCAAGAGACCCAGTACTTC CASSETGTQETQYF
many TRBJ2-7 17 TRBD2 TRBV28 TGTGCCAGCAGCGAACGAATAGCGGGAGAAGTTCAGTACGAGCAGTACTTC CASSERIAGEVQYEQYF
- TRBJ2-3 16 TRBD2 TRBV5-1 TGCGCCAGCAGCTCAAATAGCGGGGGCGGCACAGATACGCAGTATTTT CASSSNSGGGTDTQYF
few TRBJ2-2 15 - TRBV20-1 TGCAGTGCTAGCGAACGCGTCGTCAACACCGGGGAGCTGTTTTTT CSASERVVNTGELFF
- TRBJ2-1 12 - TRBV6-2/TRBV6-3 TGTGCCAGCAGTCACCCTCTATATGGGCAGTTCTTC CASSHPLYGQFF
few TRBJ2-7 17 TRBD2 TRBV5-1 TGCGCCAGCAGCTTGGGGCTTAGGACTAGCGCCTCCTACGAGCAGTACTTC CASSLGLRTSASYEQYF
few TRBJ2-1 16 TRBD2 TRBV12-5 TGTGCTAGTGGGATTGGTACTAGCGGGAGAGTCAATGAGCAGTTCTTC CASGIGTSGRVNEQFF
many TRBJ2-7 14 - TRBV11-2 TGTGCCAGCAGCTTTTCTAGGGAGCCCTACGAGCAGTACTTC CASSFSREPYEQYF
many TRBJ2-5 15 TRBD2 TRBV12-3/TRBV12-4 TGTGCCAGCAGCGCGGGGGGGACGTACCAAGAGACCCAGTACTTC CASSAGGTYQETQYF
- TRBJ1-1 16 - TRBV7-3 TGTGCCAGCAGCTTAGTCCCGGGCCCGGGGGCCACTGAAGCTTTCTTT CASSLVPGPGATEAFF
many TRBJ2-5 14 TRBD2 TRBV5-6 TGTGCCAGCAGCGTACTAGCGGGAGACGAGACCCAGTACTTC CASSVLAGDETQYF
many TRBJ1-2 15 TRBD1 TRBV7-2 TGTGCCAGCAGCTTAGGAACAGGGGGGGACTATGGCTACACCTTC CASSLGTGGDYGYTF
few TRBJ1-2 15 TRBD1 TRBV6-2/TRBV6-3 TGTGCCAGCAGTTACGTCACCGGGACAGCTGATGGCTACACCTTC CASSYVTGTADGYTF
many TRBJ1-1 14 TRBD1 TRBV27 TGTGCCAGCAGAAAGGGGGCGCGTGCCACTGAAGCTTTCTTT CASRKGARATEAFF
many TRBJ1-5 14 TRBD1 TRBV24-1 TGTGCCACCAGTGAAACAGGGGCCAATCAGCCCCAGCATTTT CATSETGANQPQHF
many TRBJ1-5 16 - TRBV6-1 TGTGCCAGCAGTGAAATTGGGGGTTGGGGCAATCAGCCCCAGCATTTT CASSEIGGWGNQPQHF
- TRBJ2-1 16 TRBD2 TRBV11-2 TGTGCCAGCAGCTTAGTTCCCAGCGGGGGGGACAATGAGCAGTTCTTC CASSLVPSGGDNEQFF
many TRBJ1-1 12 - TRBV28 TGTGCCGCCACGGACAGTAACACTGAAGCTTTCTTT CAATDSNTEAFF
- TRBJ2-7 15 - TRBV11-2 TGTGCCAGCAGCTTACCGGGGACCGGTCTGTTCGAGCAGTACTTC CASSLPGTGLFEQYF